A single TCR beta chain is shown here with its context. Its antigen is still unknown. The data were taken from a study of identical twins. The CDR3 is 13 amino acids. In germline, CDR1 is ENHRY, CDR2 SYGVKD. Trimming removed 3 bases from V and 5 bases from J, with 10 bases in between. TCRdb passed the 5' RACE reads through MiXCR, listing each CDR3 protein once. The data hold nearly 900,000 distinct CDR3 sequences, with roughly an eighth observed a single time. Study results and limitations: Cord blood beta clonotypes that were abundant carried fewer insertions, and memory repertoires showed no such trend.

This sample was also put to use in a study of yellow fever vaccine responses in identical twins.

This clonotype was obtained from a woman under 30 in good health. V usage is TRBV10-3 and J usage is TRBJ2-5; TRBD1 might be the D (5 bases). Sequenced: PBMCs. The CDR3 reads CAISEGVTETQYF. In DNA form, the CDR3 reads TGTGCCATCAGTGAAGGGGTAACGGAGACCCAGTACTTC.